The T cell receptor beta chain under discussion was sequenced for a study of blood T cell repertoires in COVID-19. Some clones are missing from TCRdb's copy, which holds only in-frame ones; the method was immunoSEQ multiplex PCR. The table has a few hundred thousand clones, around 91% seen once. In Cohort 3, a recovered donor had either two negative PCRs, clearance, or symptom resolution. The CDR3 extends over 14 amino acids. Germline V gives CDR1 MGHRA, CDR2 YSYEKL. The V end lost 4 bases, the J end lost 14 bases, and 21 bases lay between the germline ends. The V and J genes are TRBV4-1 and TRBJ2-1; D is perhaps TRBD2 (5 bases). Material: PBMCs or T cells enriched from blood (not recorded which). This sequence was found in a man younger than 30 who had recovered from COVID-19. CDR3 loop: CASSRDPRGSVEFF. The CDR3 DNA reads TGCGCCAGCAGCCGAGACCCCCGCGGGTCTGTGGAGTTCTTC.